This T cell receptor (beta chain) appears in the sequencing data of a study of regulatory T cells in long-lasting Graves disease. Time point: newly diagnosed GD, antithyroid drugs for less than 3 months. The TCR library was made from RNA extracted from PBMCs. The authors built TCR beta libraries using iRepertoire HTBI primers and Arm-PCR of CDR3 regions. As processed by the authors: Among the samples, 60 to 75 TRBV and about 15 TRBJ segments were identified. TCRdb analysed the multiplex PCR reads with MiXCR anew, one entry per CDR3 protein. Clone size and V and J calls follow TCRdb, not the original study. The table shows under 450,000 distinct CDR3 sequences, with roughly 16% occurring only once. This clonotype has at least ten counts. This sample also appeared in a second study, on T cells in Graves' hyperthyroidism and ophthalmopathy.

The sequence came from a woman aged 18-29 years with Graves disease. The sample consisted of peripheral blood mononuclear cells (PBMCs), taken at new diagnosis, from a patient treated with antithyroid drugs.

The CDR3, as DNA: TGTGCCAGCAGTTTCTCGGGGGCGTTTTCACCCCTCCACTTT. Amino acid sequence: CASSFSGAFSPLHF. J is TRBJ1-6 and V is TRBV6-5; D perhaps matches TRBD1 (6 bases). CDR1 and CDR2 from the germline V gene are MNHEY and SVGAGI. The V gene lost 4 bases and the J gene lost 9 bases, with 13 bases spanning the gap. CDR3 length: 14 amino acids.